What follows is one T cell receptor beta chain and its context. In the authors' methods: Reference gene primer amplification in the assay estimated nucleated cell counts. Profiled with immunoSEQ multiplex PCR; TCRdb holds only in-frame clones, not every one. V, J and clone size are those of that table, while D and trimming were read from the DNA. The sample consists of about 210,000 clones, about 92% of them appearing once. This entry comes from a study of blood T cell repertoires in COVID-19. Study at large: The United States, Italy and Spain supplied acute and convalescent COVID-19 samples. In each case, the material was cDNA or gDNA derived from T cells, B-cell-depleted T cells, or PBMCs.

The clonotype was recovered from a man aged 30 to 45 with acute or convalescent COVID-19. The sequencing input was peripheral blood.

CDR3 residues: CASSPETGSYEQYF. The DNA for the CDR3 is TGTGCCAGCAGTCCTGAGACAGGTTCCTACGAGCAGTACTTC. V and J are TRBV27 and TRBJ2-7; TRBD1 is a possible D gene (6 bases). Germline V gene lookup returns CDR1 MNHEY and CDR2 SMNVEV (reference sequence). CDR3 length equals 14 residues. V lost 5 bases, J lost 1 base, and 12 bases lay in between.